Here is one T cell receptor (beta chain) with its context. Its antigen is unknown. These data are taken from a study of T cell responses to AZD1222 COVID-19 vaccine. Findings of the study overall: The study reported that nearly half of spike-specific TCRs target unmutated variant regions. Spike-specific TCR breadth and depth went up after people got two AZD1222 doses. It was only 6 or 7 AZD1222 recipients who were seropositive at baseline.

The assay was immunoSEQ multiplex PCR, and TCRdb's table has in-frame clones only and misses some. The sample shows 100,000 to 150,000 clones, approximately 91% of them seen only once. The input for sequencing was peripheral blood, taken 28 days after the second AZD1222 dose. The receptor's source is an adult who received the AZD1222 COVID-19 vaccine.

The CDR3 loop reads CASSPFSGTGNTIYF. CDR3 DNA sequence: TGTGCCAGCTCACCATTTTCAGGCACTGGAAACACCATATATTTT. V gene TRBV18 combines with J gene TRBJ1-3; no reliable D call. The CDR3 runs to 15 residues. V shed 2 bases and J shed 2 bases, with 10 bases lying between them. Germline loops: CDR1 KGHSH, CDR2 LQKENI.